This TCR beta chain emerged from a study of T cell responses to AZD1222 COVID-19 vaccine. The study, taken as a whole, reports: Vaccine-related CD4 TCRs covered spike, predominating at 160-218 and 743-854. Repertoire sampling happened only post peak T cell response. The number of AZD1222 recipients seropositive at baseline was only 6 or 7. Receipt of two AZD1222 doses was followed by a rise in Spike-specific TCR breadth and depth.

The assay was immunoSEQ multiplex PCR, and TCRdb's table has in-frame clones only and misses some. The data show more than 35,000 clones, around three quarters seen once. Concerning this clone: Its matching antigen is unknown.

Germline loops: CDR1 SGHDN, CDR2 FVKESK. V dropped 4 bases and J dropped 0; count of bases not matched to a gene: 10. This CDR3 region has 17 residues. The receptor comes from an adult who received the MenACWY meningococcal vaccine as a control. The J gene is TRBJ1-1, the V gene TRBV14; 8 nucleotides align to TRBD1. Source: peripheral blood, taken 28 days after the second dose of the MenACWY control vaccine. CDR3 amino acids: CASSPPWGTGVNTEAFF. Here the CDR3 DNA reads TGTGCCAGCAGCCCGCCGTGGGGGACAGGTGTGAACACTGAAGCTTTCTTT. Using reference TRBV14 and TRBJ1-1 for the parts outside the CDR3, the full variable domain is EAGVTQFPSHSVIEKGQTVTLRCDPISGHDNLYWYRRVMGKEIKFLLHFVKESKQDESGMPNNRFLAERTGGTYSTLKVQPAELEDSGVYFCASSPPWGTGVNTEAFFGQGTRLTVV.